The 28 T cell receptor beta chains below all came from one sample that was sequenced in a study of shared clonotypes between healthy human individuals. The table came from immunoSEQ multiplex PCR; TCRdb's copy has only in-frame clones and leaves some out. This table holds around 720,000 clones, about 80% found once. Material for sequencing was memory CD4+ T cells sorted from blood. As for subset: CD45RA-negative fraction. The receptors stem from a woman in her 30s in good health.

V and J are TRBV28 and TRBJ2-1; TRBD1 might be the D (6 bases). The V gene's germline CDR1 is MDHEN and CDR2 SYDVKM. The V and J ends lost 5 bases and 9 bases respectively, with 11 bases between them. This CDR3 is built from 12 residues. This chain's CDR3 is CASSTGTREQFF. For the CDR3, the DNA is TGTGCCAGCAGTACAGGGACACGTGAGCAGTTCTTC.

The CDR3 DNA reads as TGTGCCAGCAGCGTAGGTACAGGGCCGGATGAAAAACTGTTTTTT. Protein product: CASSVGTGPDEKLFF. The rearrangement joins TRBV9 to TRBJ1-4, with D maybe TRBD1 (6 bases). CDR3 length: 15 residues. From germline, CDR1 is SGDLS and CDR2 YYNGEE. Trimming cost V 0 bases and J 6 bases, with 12 bases left between them. The full variable domain, in which reference TRBV9 and TRBJ1-4 provide the parts outside the CDR3, is DSGVTQTPKHLITATGQRVTLRCSPRSGDLSVYWYQQSLDQGLQFLIQYYNGEERAKGNILERFSAQQFPDLHSELNLSSLELGDSALYFCASSVGTGPDEKLFFGSGTQLSVL.

J is TRBJ1-3 and V is TRBV6-6; 7 bases map to TRBD1. From germline, CDR1 is MNHNY and CDR2 SVGAGI (reference sequence). There are 14 residues in the CDR3. V gave up 5 bases and J gave up 2 bases; unmatched junction bases: 3. CDR3 protein: CASSTGQTGNTIYF. The CDR3 DNA reads TGTGCCAGCAGTACGGGACAGACTGGAAACACCATATATTTT.

The CDR3 DNA sequence: TGTGCCAGCAGCTTAACCTCGTACAGGGCTGGTAATGAAAAACTGTTTTTT. Its protein product is CASSLTSYRAGNEKLFF. The chain employs TRBV7-8 and TRBJ1-4; D possibly corresponds to TRBD1 (6 bases). Trimming took off 2 bases at V and 4 bases at J, with 17 bases between the two ends. The CDR3 runs to 17 residues. Germline V CDR1 and CDR2: SGHVS, FQNEAQ.

The chain couples TRBV5-6 to TRBJ2-7; D is unresolved. CDR3 length: 11 amino acids. Trimming left V 5 bases short and J 4 bases short, with 7 bases between. Germline CDR1 is SGHDT and CDR2 is YYEEEE. CDR3 nucleotides: TGTGCCAGCAGGCGTCAATACGAGCAGTACTTC. Translated: CASRRQYEQYF.

Remarks on this clone: At the DNA level, this CDR3 is encoded by other sequences in the same sample as well. The chain recombines TRBV7-2 with TRBJ2-1, with D uncertain. The CDR3 spans 11 residues. The germline V and J ends were trimmed by 5 bases and 7 bases, with 6 bases remaining between them. The germline V gene encodes CDR1 SGHTA and CDR2 FQGNSA. DNA of the CDR3: TGTGCCAGCAGCGCATATAATGAGCAGTTCTTC. Its protein product is CASSAYNEQFF. The full variable domain, rest sourced from reference TRBV7-2 and TRBJ2-1, is GAGVSQSPSNKVTEKGKDVELRCDPISGHTALYWYRQSLGQGLEFLIYFQGNSAPDKSGLPSDRFSAERTGGSVSTLTIQRTQQEDSAVYLCASSAYNEQFFGPGTRLTVL.

A remark on this clone: This sample also contains other DNA sequences that code for the same CDR3. This rearrangement joins TRBV6-5 to TRBJ1-4; 9 nucleotides agree with TRBD1. Germline CDR1 and CDR2: MNHEY and SVGAGI. There are 15 residues in the CDR3. V shed 0 bases, J shed 8 bases, and the junction held 4 bases outside the gene matches. The CDR3 DNA follows: TGTGCCAGCAGTTACTCGGGACAGGGTGGCGAAAAACTGTTTTTT. It codes for CASSYSGQGGEKLFF.

V and J are TRBV4-1 and TRBJ2-2; 7 bases line up with TRBD2. Germline CDR1 reads MGHRA; CDR2 reads YSYEKL. V lost 6 bases, J lost 6 bases, and 7 bases stayed unmatched. This CDR3 comprises 14 residues. CDR3 residues: CASRGGSVAGELFF. CDR3 sequence (DNA): TGCGCCAGCAGGGGCGGGAGCGTCGCCGGGGAGCTGTTTTTT.

This chain joins TRBV6-1 and TRBJ1-5; D gene uncertain. V was cut by 0 bases and J by 3 bases, with 9 bases left in between. CDR1 and CDR2 from the germline V gene are MNHNS and SASEGT. The CDR3 sequence is 15 residues long. DNA for the CDR3: TGTGCCAGCAGTGAAGCCGGCGGCTACAATCAGCCCCAGCATTTT. Its protein is CASSEAGGYNQPQHF.

This clone was seen a few times. This chain links TRBV2 with TRBJ1-5; tentative D call: TRBD1 (5 bases). Trimming stripped 1 base from V and 2 bases from J, with 15 bases between. Per germline, CDR1 SNHLY and CDR2 FYNNEI. The CDR3 runs to 17 residues. CDR3 DNA: TGTGCCAGCAGTGAAGATTGGTGGGCAGGGCGCAATCAGCCCCAGCATTTT. Translation: CASSEDWWAGRNQPQHF.

In its sample, this clone was seen many times. The CDR3 reads CASDTGHTIYF. The CDR3 nucleotides read TGCGCCAGCGATACAGGGCACACCATATATTTT. V is TRBV5-1 and J is TRBJ1-3; a weak D match, TRBD1 (6 bases). V gave up 7 bases and J gave up 8 bases, with 10 bases separating them. This CDR3 is built from 11 residues. CDR1 SGHRS and CDR2 YFSETQ come from the germline V gene. Combining the CDR3 with reference TRBV5-1 and TRBJ1-3 gives the whole variable domain KAGVTQTPRYLIKTRGQQVTLSCSPISGHRSVSWYQQTPGQGLQFLFEYFSETQRNKGNFPGRFSGRQFSNSRSEMNVSTLELGDSALYLCASDTGHTIYFGEGSWLTVV.

The chain recombines TRBV6-1 with TRBJ1-1; D call uncertain. The germline V gene has CDR1 MNHNS and CDR2 SASEGT. Deletions cut 2 bases from V and 0 bases from J, with 10 bases between. The CDR3 covers 15 residues. The CDR3 region is CASSEFGDLNTEAFF. The CDR3 region has the DNA TGTGCCAGCAGTGAATTCGGGGATCTGAACACTGAAGCTTTCTTT.

Comments on this clone: The same CDR3 is also encoded by other DNA sequences in this sample. The rearrangement joins TRBV5-1 to TRBJ2-1; possibly TRBD1 or TRBD2 for D (6 bases each). Trimming removed 0 bases from V and 4 bases from J, with 11 bases in between. The CDR3 sequence is 15 residues long. Germline CDR1 SGHRS, CDR2 YFSETQ. CDR3 amino acids: CASSLEGGPYNEQFF. The CDR3 nucleotides are TGCGCCAGCAGCTTGGAGGGGGGCCCTTACAATGAGCAGTTCTTC. Full variable domain (missing parts from reference TRBV5-1 and TRBJ2-1): KAGVTQTPRYLIKTRGQQVTLSCSPISGHRSVSWYQQTPGQGLQFLFEYFSETQRNKGNFPGRFSGRQFSNSRSEMNVSTLELGDSALYLCASSLEGGPYNEQFFGPGTRLTVL.

The gene calls are TRBV28 and TRBJ1-1; D may be TRBD1 (6 bases). The CDR3 sequence is 15 residues long. V was shortened by 5 bases and J by 1 base, with 14 bases between the two germline ends. CDR1 MDHEN and CDR2 SYDVKM come from the germline V gene. In DNA, the CDR3 is TGTGCCAGCAGTGGGCTCTGGACAGAGAACACTGAAGCTTTCTTT. The encoded protein is CASSGLWTENTEAFF.

The chain combines TRBV5-1 with TRBJ2-5; tentative D call: TRBD1 (5 bases). Looked up from germline, CDR1 is SGHRS and CDR2 is YFSETQ. There are 15 residues in the CDR3. The V gene lost 3 bases and the J gene lost 1 base, with 13 bases spanning the gap. CDR3 nucleotides: TGCGCCAGCAGCTGGGGCCAGGGCCCCCAAGAGACCCAGTACTTC. The encoded protein is CASSWGQGPQETQYF. The variable domain in full, completed from reference TRBV5-1 and TRBJ2-5, reads KAGVTQTPRYLIKTRGQQVTLSCSPISGHRSVSWYQQTPGQGLQFLFEYFSETQRNKGNFPGRFSGRQFSNSRSEMNVSTLELGDSALYLCASSWGQGPQETQYFGPGTRLLVL.

This rearrangement joins TRBV6-5 to TRBJ2-5; 10 bases agree with TRBD2. This CDR3 is 15 amino acids long. With V trimmed by 2 bases and J by 5 bases, 5 bases remained unmatched. Per the germline V gene, CDR1 is MNHEY and CDR2 is SVGAGI. In DNA form, the CDR3 reads TGTGCCAGCAGTTACGGGCTAGCGGGAGAGGAGACCCAGTACTTC. Protein: CASSYGLAGEETQYF.

Notes on this clone: The same CDR3 can be traced to other DNA sequences in this sample. The chain joins TRBV5-1 to TRBJ1-1; TRBD1 might be the D (5 bases). V lost 0 bases and J 5 bases, leaving 11 bases between the germline ends. The CDR3 has 14 residues. Per the germline V gene, CDR1 is SGHRS and CDR2 is YFSETQ. CDR3 amino acids: CASSLGGVGTEAFF. DNA of the CDR3: TGCGCCAGCAGCTTGGGAGGGGTGGGGACTGAAGCTTTCTTT.

As regards this clone: Other nucleotide sequences from this sample produce the same CDR3. The chain joins TRBV18 to TRBJ1-5; the match to TRBD1 covers 7 bases. Trimming cost V 3 bases and J 5 bases; bases outside gene matches: 1. The length of the CDR3 is 13 residues. In germline, CDR1 is KGHSH, CDR2 LQKENI. CDR3 residues: CASSPDRDQPQHF. CDR3 nucleotides: TGTGCCAGCTCACCCGACAGGGATCAGCCCCAGCATTTT.

CDR3 amino acids: CASSYNPSGGQPQHF. The CDR3 DNA reads TGTGCCAGCAGTTACAACCCCAGCGGGGGTCAGCCCCAGCATTTT. The V gene is TRBV6-5, the J gene TRBJ1-5; TRBD1 is a possible D gene (5 bases). The CDR3 is made up of 15 amino acids. Germline assignment: CDR1 MNHEY and CDR2 SVGAGI. The ends were cut back, 2 bases at V and 6 bases at J, with 14 bases in the middle.

The chain recombines TRBV5-1 with TRBJ2-2; D perhaps matches TRBD2 (6 bases). Germline lookup yields CDR1 SGHRS and CDR2 YFSETQ. V was cut by 4 bases and J by 7 bases, with 11 bases left in between. The CDR3 is made up of 13 amino acids. The CDR3 sequence is CASSRDWGGELFF. The CDR3 coding sequence is TGCGCCAGCAGCAGGGACTGGGGCGGGGAGCTGTTTTTT.

The rearrangement links TRBV7-9 to TRBJ2-5, with 10 bases aligning to TRBD2. Looked up from germline, CDR1 is SEHNR and CDR2 is FQNEAQ (reference sequence). The trim removed 6 bases at V and 5 bases at J, leaving 12 bases unmatched. CDR3 length equals 16 residues. The CDR3 reads CASSPRRASGSETQYF. The DNA for the CDR3 is TGTGCCAGCAGTCCTCGTCGGGCTAGCGGGAGTGAGACCCAGTACTTC.

This clone appeared once. J is TRBJ1-4 and V is TRBV30; D is ambiguous. The CDR3 loop spans 12 amino acids. CDR1 and CDR2 from the germline V gene are GTSNPN and SVGIG (reference sequence). Trimming removed 2 bases from V and 7 bases from J, with 8 bases in between. The CDR3 DNA is TGTGCCTGGAGTCGTCCAGGTGAAAAACTGTTTTTT. The encoded protein is CAWSRPGEKLFF.

This clone has ten or more counts. Additional DNA sequences in this sample encode the identical CDR3. The chain recombines TRBV5-1 with TRBJ2-1, with 9 nucleotides matching TRBD2. CDR1 is SGHRS and CDR2 is YFSETQ in the germline V gene. The ends lost 1 base at V and 4 bases at J; junction bases unmatched: 3. The CDR3 consists of 15 residues. The DNA for the CDR3 is TGCGCCAGCAGCTTGAGTAGCGGGGGATACAATGAGCAGTTCTTC. Translated, it gives CASSLSSGGYNEQFF. Together with reference TRBV5-1 and TRBJ2-1, the CDR3 gives the full variable domain: KAGVTQTPRYLIKTRGQQVTLSCSPISGHRSVSWYQQTPGQGLQFLFEYFSETQRNKGNFPGRFSGRQFSNSRSEMNVSTLELGDSALYLCASSLSSGGYNEQFFGPGTRLTVL.

The chain combines TRBV27 with TRBJ1-5, with D perhaps TRBD1 (6 bases). Germline lookup yields CDR1 MNHEY and CDR2 SMNVEV (reference sequence). The V gene lost 3 bases and the J gene lost 5 bases, with 11 bases spanning the gap. CDR3 length equals 14 residues. The CDR3 nucleotides read TGTGCCAGCAGTTTCAGGACAGATGATCAGCCCCAGCATTTT. Encoded protein: CASSFRTDDQPQHF.

In the case of this clone: This may be a read error: a much more frequent sequence differs by one nucleotide. Other DNA sequences within the sample encode an identical CDR3. The chain links TRBV2 to TRBJ2-7; 10 bases agree with TRBD2. Germline CDR1 is SNHLY and CDR2 is FYNNEI. V shed 2 bases, J shed 7 bases, and the junction held 5 bases outside the gene matches. The CDR3 runs 14 residues. CDR3 amino acids: CASSELAGVGEQYF. The CDR3, as DNA: TGTGCCAGCAGTGAACTAGCGGGAGTTGGGGAGCAGTACTTC.

V usage is TRBV2 and J usage is TRBJ2-1, with unresolved D. Germline V gives CDR1 SNHLY, CDR2 FYNNEI. The CDR3 consists of 11 residues. V lost 4 bases to trimming and J lost 7 bases, with 5 bases between them. The CDR3 region is CASSATNEQFF. CDR3 nucleotides: TGTGCCAGCAGTGCAACAAATGAGCAGTTCTTC.

V usage is TRBV11-2 and J usage is TRBJ1-4, with D unresolved. Per germline, CDR1 SGHAT and CDR2 FQNNGV. The V gene lost 3 bases and the J gene lost 7 bases, with 9 bases spanning the gap. The CDR3 has 13 residues. The CDR3 sequence: CASSLALTEKLFF. CDR3 DNA sequence: TGTGCCAGCAGCTTGGCATTGACTGAAAAACTGTTTTTT. Drawing the rest from reference TRBV11-2 and TRBJ1-4, the complete variable domain is EAGVAQSPRYKIIEKRQSVAFWCNPISGHATLYWYQQILGQGPKLLIQFQNNGVVDDSQLPKDRFSAERLKGVDSTLKIQPAKLEDSAVYLCASSLALTEKLFFGSGTQLSVL.

The gene calls are TRBV2 and TRBJ2-5; no definite D call. There are 10 residues in the CDR3. V was pared by 6 bases and J by 3 bases, with 2 bases between. Germline V gene sequence: CDR1 SNHLY, CDR2 FYNNEI. The CDR3, as DNA: TGTGCCAGCAGGAAAGAGACCCAGTACTTC. Its translation is CASRKETQYF.